This TCR beta chain was captured in a study of CD8 T cells in Susac syndrome. This CDR3 comprises 14 residues. The V segment lost 5 bases and the J segment 2 bases; nucleotides outside the gene matches: 1. The V gene's germline CDR1 is MNHEY and CDR2 SVGEGT. With random hexamers, about 0.5 to 1 ug RNA was reverse transcribed. With immunoSEQ multiplex PCR, TCR beta CDR3 was amplified across 54 Vbeta and 13 Jbeta. One entry per CDR3 protein, called by TCRdb with MiXCR from the immunoSEQ multiplex PCR reads. The table includes 65,000 to 95,000 distinct CDR3 sequences, 94% detected once. Patients with Susac syndrome fulfilled recently defined diagnostic criteria for definite or probable disease. With regard to this clonotype: Its target is not known.

Study outcomes and limitations: The total CD8+ repertoires yielded 15 to 20 Susac-specific public clones and the CD8+ TEMRA repertoires yielded roughly five. Clonal CD8+ expansion in Susac was highest in TEMRA cells and active patients.

Material for sequencing was CD8+ T cells from PBMCs. The chain is built from TRBV6-2 or TRBV6-3 and TRBJ2-3, with 10 bases that match TRBD2. This sequence was found in a human donor with Susac syndrome. In DNA, the CDR3 is TGTGCCAGCAGTAGCGGGGGGGCCACAGATACGCAGTATTTT. It codes for CASSSGGATDTQYF.